This entry lists 22 T cell receptor beta chains sequenced from one sample in a study of early T cells in non-severe SARS-CoV-2 infection. TCRdb reprocessed the 5' RACE reads via MiXCR and lists one record per CDR3 protein. The repertoire consists of some 35,000 distinct CDR3 sequences, with 3.9% occurring once and the leading ten covering 9% to 10%. The sample taken for sequencing was whole blood. These receptors all stem from an adult who was a healthcare worker with PCR-confirmed SARS-CoV-2 infection or an uninfected control (not recorded which).

This clonotype was observed at least ten times. The chain carries TRBV7-2 and TRBJ2-1; possibly TRBD2 for D (5 bases). Germline values: CDR1 SGHTA, CDR2 FQGNSA. This CDR3 comprises 15 residues. The V end lost 6 bases, the J end lost 7 bases, and 19 bases lay between the germline ends. The DNA of the CDR3 is TGTGCCAGCAGTCGAGGTAGAGGGCTCTGGAATGAGCAGTTCTTC. Amino acid sequence: CASSRGRGLWNEQFF.

This clonotype was counted many times. The CDR3 DNA follows: TGTGCCAGTAGTCTACAGGGGCTCCACACAGATACGCAGTATTTT. Residues: CASSLQGLHTDTQYF. The genes are TRBV19 and TRBJ2-3; 7 bases align to TRBD1. CDR3 length: 15 residues. Losses at the gene ends were 5 bases for V and 2 bases for J; bases not matched to a gene: 7. Germline lookup yields CDR1 LNHDA and CDR2 SQIVND (reference sequence). The full variable domain, completed using reference TRBV19 and TRBJ2-3, is DGGITQSPKYLFRKEGQNVTLSCEQNLNHDAMYWYRQDPGQGLRLIYYSQIVNDFQKGDIAEGYSVSREKKESFPLTVTSAQKNPTAFYLCASSLQGLHTDTQYFGPGTRLTVL.

By sample fraction, this clonotype is medium-sized. The chain couples TRBV7-6 to TRBJ2-7, with 7 bases identical to TRBD1. From germline, CDR1 is SGHVS and CDR2 FNYEAQ. The CDR3 covers 15 residues. The trim removed 1 base at V and 2 bases at J, leaving 5 bases unmatched. CDR3 DNA: TGTGCCAGCAGCTTAGATCAGGGGGTAACCTACGAGCAGTACTTC. It translates to CASSLDQGVTYEQYF.

This clonotype was counted many times. This chain uses TRBV28 with TRBJ2-3; 12 positions match TRBD2. The CDR3 is 16 amino acids. Germline V gene sequence: CDR1 MDHEN, CDR2 SYDVKM. The V and J ends lost 2 bases and 5 bases, in that order; junction bases with no gene match: 5. The CDR3 bases are TGTGCCAGCAGTTTACAGACTAGCGGGAGACGAGATACGCAGTATTTT. Its translation: CASSLQTSGRRDTQYF.

This clonotype occurred many times. V gene TRBV29-1 combines with J gene TRBJ2-3, with no clear D. The CDR3 sequence is 11 residues long. The ends were cut back, 3 bases at V and 6 bases at J, with 7 bases in the middle. The germline CDR1 and CDR2 sequences are SQVTM and ANQGSEA. CDR3 sequence: CSVEVTDTQYF. CDR3 bases: TGCAGCGTTGAGGTGACGGATACGCAGTATTTT.

This clonotype appeared many times. This rearrangement joins TRBV20-1 to TRBJ1-1; 8 positions agree with TRBD1. The length of the CDR3 is 14 residues. The germline gives CDR1 DFQATT, CDR2 SNEGSKA (reference sequence). The trim removed 6 bases at V and 2 bases at J, leaving 8 bases unmatched. CDR3 loop: CSAQETGANTEAFF. CDR3 DNA: TGCAGTGCCCAAGAGACAGGGGCTAACACTGAAGCTTTCTTT.

This clonotype occurred many times. The CDR3 DNA reads TGTGCCAGCAGCTACGGCGTTCCCAGGGGCAACACTGAAGCTTTCTTT. Its protein product is CASSYGVPRGNTEAFF. The chain recombines TRBV5-6 with TRBJ1-1; TRBD1 might be the D (6 bases). From germline, CDR1 is SGHDT and CDR2 YYEEEE. The CDR3 length is 16 residues. Trimming removed 3 bases from V and 2 bases from J, with 17 bases in between.

This clonotype occurred a few times. The J gene is TRBJ2-1, the V gene TRBV4-3; TRBD1 is a possible D gene (6 bases). V shed 4 bases and J shed 1 base, with 11 bases lying between them. The CDR3 has 15 amino acids. Germline values: CDR1 LGHNA, CDR2 YSLEER. The CDR3 spells CASSRTGTSYNEQFF. The CDR3 DNA follows: TGCGCCAGCAGCCGCACCGGGACATCCTACAATGAGCAGTTCTTC.

The chain links TRBV12-3 or TRBV12-4 to TRBJ1-1; D gene unclear. Trimming stripped 1 base from V and 4 bases from J, with 4 bases between. The CDR3 has 12 amino acids. In DNA form, the CDR3 reads TGTGCCAGCAGTTTAGTGGGCACTGAAGCTTTCTTT. Encoded protein: CASSLVGTEAFF.

There are many counts of this clonotype. The genes are TRBV4-1 and TRBJ2-1; 9 nucleotides align to TRBD2. With V trimmed by 0 bases and J by 3 bases, 12 bases remained unmatched. The CDR3 sequence is 19 residues long. The germline V gene encodes CDR1 MGHRA and CDR2 YSYEKL. The CDR3 sequence: CASSQDGGASGTLYNEQFF. The CDR3 bases are TGCGCCAGCAGCCAAGATGGGGGGGCTAGCGGGACCCTCTACAATGAGCAGTTCTTC.

This clonotype was picked up many times. The chain has TRBV7-9 and TRBJ2-1, with D perhaps being TRBD1 or TRBD2 (5 bases each). The V end was cut by 6 bases, the J end by 6 bases, with 15 bases between. Per the germline V gene, CDR1 is SEHNR and CDR2 is FQNEAQ (reference sequence). The CDR3 contains 14 residues. The CDR3 sequence: CASSPGTVTNEQFF. CDR3 bases: TGTGCCAGCAGTCCGGGGACCGTAACCAATGAGCAGTTCTTC.

The J gene is TRBJ1-4, the V gene TRBV7-8; no clear D. Looked up from germline, CDR1 is SGHVS and CDR2 is FQNEAQ. Trimming took off 5 bases at V and 7 bases at J, with 14 bases between the two ends. CDR3 size: 14 residues. This CDR3 reads CASSHGGRAEKLFF. The CDR3 nucleotides read TGTGCCAGCAGCCACGGTGGGCGGGCTGAAAAACTGTTTTTT.

This chain uses TRBV10-3 with TRBJ1-4, with D possibly being TRBD1 (5 bases). Germline V lookup: CDR1 ENHRY, CDR2 SYGVKD. V shed 3 bases and J shed 7 bases, with 12 bases lying between them. The CDR3 totals 14 residues. The CDR3, as DNA: TGTGCCATCAGTGACCCCCTGCAGGGTGAAAAACTGTTTTTT. Encoded protein: CAISDPLQGEKLFF.

This clonotype was seen many times. The rearrangement uses TRBV18 and TRBJ2-7; TRBD2 agrees at 10 bases. The V gene's germline CDR1 is KGHSH and CDR2 LQKENI. Trimming took 0 bases from V and 2 from J; bases not matched to a gene: 1. The CDR3 length is 15 residues. Here the CDR3 DNA reads TGTGCCAGCTCACCACCACTAGCGGGAACCTACGAGCAGTACTTC. Protein: CASSPPLAGTYEQYF.

This clonotype has ten or more counts. The CDR3 DNA follows: TGCAGCGTTGAAGGGGACAGTCATGACTATGGCTACACCTTC. Translated, it gives CSVEGDSHDYGYTF. The chain uses TRBV29-1 and TRBJ1-2; 7 nucleotides line up with TRBD1. Germline lookup yields CDR1 SQVTM and CDR2 ANQGSEA. Trimming cost V 1 base and J 3 bases; bases outside gene matches: 5. This CDR3 spans 14 amino acids.

V gene TRBV29-1 combines with J gene TRBJ2-5, with no clear D. From germline, CDR1 is SQVTM and CDR2 ANQGSEA. Trimming left V 6 bases short and J 1 base short, with 12 bases between. The CDR3 sequence is 13 residues long. CDR3 residues: CSVRQGFQETQYF. CDR3 nucleotide sequence: TGCAGCGTCCGACAAGGGTTCCAAGAGACCCAGTACTTC.

This clonotype was observed at least ten times. The V gene is TRBV20-1, the J gene TRBJ2-7; D is perhaps TRBD2 (6 bases). The CDR3 has 15 amino acids. Trimming stripped 0 bases from V and 4 bases from J, with 16 bases between. The germline gives CDR1 DFQATT, CDR2 SNEGSKA (reference sequence). CDR3 DNA sequence: TGCAGTGCTAGAGATCCAGCGGGTGGAGGTTACGAGCAGTACTTC. Translating gives CSARDPAGGGYEQYF.

In its sample, this clonotype was seen many times. The V and J genes are TRBV27 and TRBJ1-5; TRBD1 might be the D (6 bases). V was shortened by 6 bases and J by 3 bases, with 9 bases between the two germline ends. This CDR3 comprises 13 residues. Germline loops: CDR1 MNHEY, CDR2 SMNVEV (reference sequence). CDR3 nucleotides: TGTGCCAGCAGCGGACAGTACAATCAGCCCCAGCATTTT. Amino acids: CASSGQYNQPQHF.

The table lists this clonotype with many counts. The CDR3 DNA follows: TGTGCCAGCAGTTCTCCTGACATAGCGCGGATTGGCACGCAGTATTTT. Translation: CASSSPDIARIGTQYF. V usage is TRBV6-2 or TRBV6-3 and J usage is TRBJ2-3, with D possibly TRBD2 on 5 matching bases. The CDR3 has 16 amino acids. Germline-derived CDR1 and CDR2 are MNHEY and SVGEGT. Trimming left V 4 bases short and J 9 bases short, with 23 bases between.

This clonotype was seen many times. The chain has TRBV27 and TRBJ1-5, with D unresolved. Looked up from germline, CDR1 is MNHEY and CDR2 is SMNVEV (reference sequence). The length of the CDR3 is 12 residues. V was clipped by 8 bases and J by 6 bases, with 11 bases between them. The CDR3 sequence is CASANAGQPQHF. DNA for the CDR3: TGTGCCAGCGCGAATGCGGGTCAGCCCCAGCATTTT.

This clonotype has ten or more counts. This rearrangement joins TRBV29-1 to TRBJ2-1; 9 bases map to TRBD1. CDR3 length: 13 amino acids. The trim removed 7 bases at V and 7 bases at J, leaving 8 bases unmatched. Germline-derived CDR1 and CDR2 are SQVTM and ANQGSEA. The CDR3 DNA is TGCAGCGGCGACCGGGACAGGGTTAATGAGCAGTTCTTC. This gives the protein CSGDRDRVNEQFF.

The table lists this clonotype with many counts. The chain links TRBV27 to TRBJ2-7, with D perhaps matching TRBD1 (5 bases). The CDR3 spans 15 residues. The V gene's germline CDR1 is MNHEY and CDR2 SMNVEV (reference sequence). V lost 10 bases and J lost 2, with 21 bases in between. CDR3 coding DNA: TGTGCCACCCCACAGTCCCCAGGGATCACCTACGAGCAGTACGTC. Its protein product is CATPQSPGITYEQYV.